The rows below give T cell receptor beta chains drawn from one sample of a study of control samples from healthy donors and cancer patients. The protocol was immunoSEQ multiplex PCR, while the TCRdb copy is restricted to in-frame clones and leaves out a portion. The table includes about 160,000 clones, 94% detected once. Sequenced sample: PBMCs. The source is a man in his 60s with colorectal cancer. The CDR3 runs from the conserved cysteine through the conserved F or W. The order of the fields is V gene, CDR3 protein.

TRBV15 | CATSRDRGNTEAFF
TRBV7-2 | CASSGSRGDYGYTF
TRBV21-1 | CASSKARQWSNQPQHF
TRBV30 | CAWKHLRPNTEAFF
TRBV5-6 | CASSPWTSAEQYF
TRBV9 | CASSVAAGTLNEKLFF
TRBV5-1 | CASSERSGIEQFF
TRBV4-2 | CASSRGGTGIEAFF
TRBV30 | CAWSRLGGTEAFF
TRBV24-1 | CATSDSGTGHTGELFF
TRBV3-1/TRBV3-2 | CASSQAGGTEAFF
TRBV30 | CAWGQGNTEAFF
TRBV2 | CASSEVGGGEKLFF
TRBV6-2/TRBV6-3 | CASSTFGGQPQHF
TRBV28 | CASNQGQVPQPQHF
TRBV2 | CASSEHRSWNTEAFF
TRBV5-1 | CASSAGQGNSPLHF
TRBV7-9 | CASSDQKNIQYF
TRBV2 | CASRLAQGRPETQYF
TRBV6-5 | CASSLVGGELFF
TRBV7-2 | CASTWASGPYEQYF
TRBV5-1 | CASSPRGGENTGELFF
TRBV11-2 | CASSSYGGLGYGYTF
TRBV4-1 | CASSSRLGLAGGTDTQYF
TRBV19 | CASRARDGHTDTQYF
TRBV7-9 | CASSLVRGSATNEKLFF